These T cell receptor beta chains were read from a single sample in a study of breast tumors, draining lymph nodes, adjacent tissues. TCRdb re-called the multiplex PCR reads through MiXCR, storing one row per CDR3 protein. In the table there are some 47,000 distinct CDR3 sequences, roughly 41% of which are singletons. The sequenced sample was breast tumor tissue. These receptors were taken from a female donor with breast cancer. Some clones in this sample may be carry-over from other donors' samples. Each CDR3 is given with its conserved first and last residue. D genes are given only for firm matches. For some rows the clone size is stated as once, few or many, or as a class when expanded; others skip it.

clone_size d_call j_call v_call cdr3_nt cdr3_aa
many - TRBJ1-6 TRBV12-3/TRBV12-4 TGTGCCAGCAGTTTAGAGGGGAGATCACCCCTCCACTTT CASSLEGRSPLHF
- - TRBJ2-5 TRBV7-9 TGTGCCAGCAGCTTATCGACGGTTGTCAGGGGTGAGACCCAGTACTTC CASSLSTVVRGETQYF
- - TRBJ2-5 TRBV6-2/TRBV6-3 TGTGCCAGCTCCACCTCGGGCAGGGTTACAGAGACCCAGTACTTC CASSTSGRVTETQYF
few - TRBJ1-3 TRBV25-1 TGTGCCAGCAGTGCTAGACCGGCGGGGGGAAACACCATATATTTT CASSARPAGGNTIYF
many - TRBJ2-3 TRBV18 TGTGCCAGCTCACCGTCAGATACGCAGTATTTT CASSPSDTQYF
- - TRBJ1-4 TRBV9 TGTGCCAGCAGTCGAGGGGATTCTGAAAAACCGTTTTTT CASSRGDSEKPFF
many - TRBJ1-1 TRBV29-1 TGCAGCGTTGTTAGGAACACTGAAGCTTTCTTT CSVVRNTEAFF
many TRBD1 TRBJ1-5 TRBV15 TGTGCCACCAGCAGACACAACCCCCCCCTGACAGGGAGGGATAGCAATCAGCCCCAGCATTTT CATSRHNPPLTGRDSNQPQHF
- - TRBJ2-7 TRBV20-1 TGTAGTGCTAGAGATGGACTACTGGTGCAGTACTTC CSARDGLLVQYF
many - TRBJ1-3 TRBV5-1 TGCGCCAGCAGCTCCACTGGGACTGGAAACACCATATATTTT CASSSTGTGNTIYF